This T cell receptor beta chain was sequenced for a study of blood T cell repertoires in COVID-19. Study at large: T cells, B-cell-depleted T cells, or PBMCs provided the cDNA or gDNA that served as material.

With V trimmed by 4 bases and J by 1 base, 8 bases remained unmatched. This CDR3 comprises 18 residues. Germline values: CDR1 SGHVS, CDR2 FQNEAQ. TCRdb keeps only in-frame clones here, not all; method: immunoSEQ multiplex PCR. Of 200,000 to 250,000 clones listed, 70% to 90% are singletons. The material sequenced was peripheral blood. The sequence was collected from a woman aged 40 to 50 who had recovered from COVID-19. The V and J genes are TRBV7-8 and TRBJ2-3; 13 bases agree with TRBD2. The CDR3 nucleotides are TGTGCCAGCAGCTCCGGACTAGCGGGAGAGAGGCGCACAGATACGCAGTATTTT. Its protein product is CASSSGLAGERRTDTQYF.